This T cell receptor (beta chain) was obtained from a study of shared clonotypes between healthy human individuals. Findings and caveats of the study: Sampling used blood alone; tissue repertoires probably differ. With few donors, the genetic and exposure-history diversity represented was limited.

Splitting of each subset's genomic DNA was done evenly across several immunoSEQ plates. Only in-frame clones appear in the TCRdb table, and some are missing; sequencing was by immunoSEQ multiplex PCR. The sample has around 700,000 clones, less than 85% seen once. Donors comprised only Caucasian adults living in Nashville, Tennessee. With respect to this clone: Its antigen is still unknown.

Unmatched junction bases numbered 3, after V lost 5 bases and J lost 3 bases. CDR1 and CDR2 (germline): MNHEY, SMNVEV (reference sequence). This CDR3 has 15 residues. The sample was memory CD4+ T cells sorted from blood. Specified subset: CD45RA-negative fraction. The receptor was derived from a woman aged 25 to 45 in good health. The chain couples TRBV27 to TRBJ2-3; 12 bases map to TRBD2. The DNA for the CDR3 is TGTGCCAGCAGTGCGGGACTAGCGGGTACAGATACGCAGTATTTT. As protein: CASSAGLAGTDTQYF.